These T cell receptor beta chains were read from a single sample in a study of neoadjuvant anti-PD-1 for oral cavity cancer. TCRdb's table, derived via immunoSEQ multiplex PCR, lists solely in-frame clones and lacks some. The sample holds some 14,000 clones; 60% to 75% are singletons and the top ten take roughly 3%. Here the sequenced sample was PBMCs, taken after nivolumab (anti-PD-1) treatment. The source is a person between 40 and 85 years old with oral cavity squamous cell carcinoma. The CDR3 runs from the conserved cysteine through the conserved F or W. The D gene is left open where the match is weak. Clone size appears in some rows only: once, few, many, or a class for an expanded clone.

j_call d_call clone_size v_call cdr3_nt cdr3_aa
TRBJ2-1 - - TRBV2 TGTGCCAGCAGTGAAAATCTAGCTTCGGTTGAGCAGTTCTTC CASSENLASVEQFF
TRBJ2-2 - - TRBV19 TGTGCCAGTATATCACAGGGTGGGACCGGGGAGCTGTTTTTT CASISQGGTGELFF
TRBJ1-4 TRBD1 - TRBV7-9 TGTGCCAGCAGCCGTAGGTGGGGACAGGGGGATGAAAAACTGTTTTTT CASSRRWGQGDEKLFF
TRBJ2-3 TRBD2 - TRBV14 TGTGCCAGCAGCCAAAGTACTAGCGGGAGGGCAGATACGCAGTATTTT CASSQSTSGRADTQYF
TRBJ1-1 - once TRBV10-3 TGTGCCATCAGTGAAGACTTTGAAGCTTTCTTT CAISEDFEAFF
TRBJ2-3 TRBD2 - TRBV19 TGTGCCAGTAGTGACCCCCTGACTAGCAGGTATTTT CASSDPLTSRYF
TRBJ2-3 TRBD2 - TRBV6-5 TGTGCCAGCAGCCTGGGACTACCTCTGTTAGATACGCAGTATTTT CASSLGLPLLDTQYF
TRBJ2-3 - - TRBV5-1 TGCGCCAGCAGCCGGGACAGCACAGATACGCAGTATTTT CASSRDSTDTQYF
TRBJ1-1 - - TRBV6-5 TGTGCCAGCAGTTACTCTAGGGCGAACACTGAAGCTTTCTTT CASSYSRANTEAFF
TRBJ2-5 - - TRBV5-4 TGTGCCAGCAGCGCTGGAGGGCTATTTGAGACCCAGTACTTC CASSAGGLFETQYF
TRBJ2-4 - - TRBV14 TGTGCCAGCAGCCAAGAGGCAGTAAAAAACATTCAGTACTTC CASSQEAVKNIQYF
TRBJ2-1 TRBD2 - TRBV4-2 TGTGCCAGCAGCCGCCAGACTAGCGGATCCTACAATGAGCAGTTCTTC CASSRQTSGSYNEQFF
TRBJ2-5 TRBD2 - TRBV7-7 TGTGCTAGCAGCAACGTAGCGGGGCAAGAGACCCAGTACTTC CASSNVAGQETQYF
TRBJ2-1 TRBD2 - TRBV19 TGTGCCAGTAGTATAGAGGGCGGGAGGGGGAATGAGCAGTTCTTC CASSIEGGRGNEQFF
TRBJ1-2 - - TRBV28 TGTGCCAGCAGCCACAGGCCCTTGGATGGCTACACCTTC CASSHRPLDGYTF
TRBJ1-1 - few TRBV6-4 TGTGCCAGCAGTGCAGAGCTGAACACTGAAGCTTTCTTT CASSAELNTEAFF
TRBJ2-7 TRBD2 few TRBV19 TGTGCCAGTAGGCCGGGACTAGCGGGAGTCTACGAGCAGTACTTC CASRPGLAGVYEQYF
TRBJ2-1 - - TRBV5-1 TGCGCCAGCAGCTTAACCGATGAGCAGTTCTTC CASSLTDEQFF
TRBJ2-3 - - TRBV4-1 TGCGCCAGCAGCCTTGGACACGCCACAGATACGCAGTATTTT CASSLGHATDTQYF
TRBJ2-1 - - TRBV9 TGTGCCAGCAGCGTCGATCAGGGTAGCTCCTACAATGAGCAGTTCTTC CASSVDQGSSYNEQFF
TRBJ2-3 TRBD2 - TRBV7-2 TGTGCCAGCAGCTTAGCTGGGGGACTAGCGGGAGCGGCTGGCACAGATACGCAGTATTTT CASSLAGGLAGAAGTDTQYF
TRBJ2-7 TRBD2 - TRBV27 TGTGCCAGCAGTTTAGTCGGGGGGGAGTACGAGCAGTACTTC CASSLVGGEYEQYF
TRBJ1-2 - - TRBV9 TGTGCCAGCAGCGCCCCGCGGGCGGGAGGCGCCTATGGCTACACCTTC CASSAPRAGGAYGYTF
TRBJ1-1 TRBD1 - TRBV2 TGTGCCAGCAGTGCTCCGGGACAGACGAACACTGAAGCTTTCTTT CASSAPGQTNTEAFF
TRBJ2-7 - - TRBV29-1 TGCAGCGTTGAAGGGGTAGGAAGGTACGAGCAGTACTTC CSVEGVGRYEQYF
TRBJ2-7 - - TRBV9 TGTGCCAGCAGCGAACGGGCGACCGCACCCTACGAGCAGTACTTC CASSERATAPYEQYF
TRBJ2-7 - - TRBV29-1 TGCAGCGTTGAAGATCAGGAGGGTCTCCACGAGCAGTACTTC CSVEDQEGLHEQYF
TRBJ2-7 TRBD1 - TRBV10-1 TGCGCCAGCAGTGAGTATCGGGACAGGGGCGAGCAGTACTTC CASSEYRDRGEQYF
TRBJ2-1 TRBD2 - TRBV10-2 TGCGCCAGCAGTGAGTCGACGAGGCTAGCGGGAACGAACAATGAGCAGTTCTTC CASSESTRLAGTNNEQFF
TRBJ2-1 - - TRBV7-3 TGTGCCAGCAGCTTGGAGAGGAGCAATGAGCAGTTCTTC CASSLERSNEQFF
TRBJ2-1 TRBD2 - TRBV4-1 TGCGCCAGCAGCCAGCCGGGTCTAGCGGGAAGCTATGAGCAGTTCTTC CASSQPGLAGSYEQFF
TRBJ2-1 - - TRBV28 TGTGCCAGCCGCAGTTTCCCTGAGCAGTTCTTC CASRSFPEQFF
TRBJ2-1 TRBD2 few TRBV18 TGTGCCAGCTCACCACCGAATTCAGTGGGAGCGGGAGGGAATGAGCAGTTCTTC CASSPPNSVGAGGNEQFF
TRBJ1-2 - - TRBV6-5 TGTGCCAGCAGTTGGGACCGCCGTACGGGGGGCTACACCTTC CASSWDRRTGGYTF
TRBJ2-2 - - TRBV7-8 TGTGCCAGCAGCGCGAATAGCAGGCATCCCACCGGGGAGCTGTTTTTT CASSANSRHPTGELFF
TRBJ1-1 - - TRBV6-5 TGTGCCAGCAGCCTGGACAGCTCTCACACTGAAGCTTTCTTT CASSLDSSHTEAFF
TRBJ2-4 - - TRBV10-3 TGTGCCATCAGTCCCGGCGCGGCTTTAGGAAACATTCAGTACTTC CAISPGAALGNIQYF
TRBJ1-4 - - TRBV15 TGTGCCACCAGCAGAGACCCAGCAACTAATGAAAAACTGTTTTTT CATSRDPATNEKLFF
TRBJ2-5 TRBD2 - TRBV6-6 TGTGCCAGCTACCGTAGCGGGAGTGAGACCCAGTACTTC CASYRSGSETQYF
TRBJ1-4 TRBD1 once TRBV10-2 TGCGCCAGCAGATTAACGGGACAGGGTAATGAAAAACTGTTTTTT CASRLTGQGNEKLFF
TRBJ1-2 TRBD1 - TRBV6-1 TGTGCCAGCAATCTCCGGGACAGGGGGACCTATGGCTACACCTTC CASNLRDRGTYGYTF
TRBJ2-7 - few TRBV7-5 TGTGCCAGAAGCTTAGAAAGAGGGGATATCAAGGACTTC CARSLERGDIKDF
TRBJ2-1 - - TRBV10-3 TGTGCAAGCGGCTCCTACAATGAGCAGTTCTTC CASGSYNEQFF
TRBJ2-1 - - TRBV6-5 TGTGCCAGCAGACCCGGGACTGGATCCTACAATGAGCAGTTCTTC CASRPGTGSYNEQFF
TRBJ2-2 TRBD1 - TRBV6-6 TGTGCCAGCCGGAATCAGGGGGAAACCGGGGAGCTGTTTTTT CASRNQGETGELFF
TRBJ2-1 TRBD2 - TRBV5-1 TGCGCCAGCAGCTTGGGCGGGAGTATCAATGTTGAGCAGTTCTTC CASSLGGSINVEQFF
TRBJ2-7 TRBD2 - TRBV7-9 TGTGCCAGCAGCTTAGGTTCGGCGGGAGCGAACCCCTACGAGCAGTACTTC CASSLGSAGANPYEQYF
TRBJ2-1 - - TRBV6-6 TGTGCCAGCAGTTACTCAGGGAATTCCTACAATGAGCAGTTCTTC CASSYSGNSYNEQFF